This T cell receptor (beta chain) came from a study of cytomegalovirus exposure and HLA in healthy donors. Overall study findings and caveats: Later analysis demonstrated an association between a missense DCLRE1C variant and TCR beta V- and J-gene trimming.

With respect to this clone: The antigen remains undetermined.

Primers included in the PCR were 60 Vbeta and 13 Jbeta primers. Measured with immunoSEQ multiplex PCR; TCRdb has only the in-frame clones, and not every one. Of 150,000 to 250,000 clones in the sample, around 79% were seen once. The CDR3 covers 14 residues. The germline gives CDR1 MNHEY, CDR2 SVGAGI. J lost 7 bases, V lost 6 bases, and 12 bases had no gene match. The sequenced material came from PBMCs. The receptor was isolated from a girl aged 5-17 years in good health and CMV-seropositive. V usage is TRBV6-5 and J usage is TRBJ2-7; 7 bases fit TRBD1. This CDR3 reads CASSKGQALSEQYF. DNA of the CDR3: TGTGCCAGCAGCAAAGGACAGGCTCTCTCGGAGCAGTACTTC.